The rows below give T cell receptor beta chains drawn from one sample of a study of OX40 agonist ivuxolimab in advanced cancers. The assay was immunoSEQ multiplex PCR, and TCRdb's table has in-frame clones only and misses some. The table records tens of thousands of clones, around 87% of them present only once. The sample was CD4+ or CD8+ T cells sorted from blood, taken in a trial of the OX40 agonist ivuxolimab. These receptors all come from an adult with an advanced solid tumor such as melanoma, head and neck, liver or kidney cancer. Both conserved end residues are part of each CDR3. Fields, in order: D gene, V gene, clone size, J gene, CDR3 protein, CDR3 DNA. D genes are given only for firm matches. Rows give clone size only sometimes, using once, few, many, or a class for an expanded clone.

>TRBD1|TRBV7-2|NA|TRBJ2-2
CASSSRVPGQGNTGELFF
TGTGCCAGCAGCTCTAGAGTCCCGGGACAGGGGAACACCGGGGAGCTGTTTTTT
>NA|TRBV6-4|once|TRBJ2-1
CASSEGRGLEQFF
TGTGCCAGCAGTGAGGGACGCGGTCTCGAGCAGTTCTTC
>TRBD1|TRBV5-1|NA|TRBJ1-1
CASSREGASTEAFF
TGCGCCAGCAGCCGAGAGGGGGCTAGCACTGAAGCTTTCTTT
>TRBD1|TRBV7-9|NA|TRBJ1-4
CASSTGGAANEKLFF
TGTGCCAGCAGTACAGGGGGCGCGGCTAATGAAAAACTGTTTTTT
>NA|TRBV30|NA|TRBJ1-1
CAWNLQDMNTEAFF
TGTGCCTGGAACTTACAGGACATGAACACTGAAGCTTTCTTT
>TRBD1|TRBV5-5|NA|TRBJ2-5
CASSLLGGGQETQYF
TGTGCCAGCAGCCTACTAGGGGGCGGGCAAGAGACCCAGTACTTC
>TRBD1|TRBV5-6|NA|TRBJ2-7
CASSFFRTGSYYEQYF
TGTGCCAGCAGCTTCTTTCGGACAGGGTCCTACTACGAGCAGTACTTC
>NA|TRBV10-2|NA|TRBJ2-7
CASSDRSVFAYEQYF
TGCGCCAGCAGTGACCGATCGGTATTCGCCTACGAGCAGTACTTC
>NA|TRBV6-5|NA|TRBJ2-7
CASSPSLFPYEQYF
TGTGCCAGCAGTCCCTCACTTTTTCCCTACGAGCAGTACTTC
>NA|TRBV5-4|NA|TRBJ1-1
CASSLLTLTNTEAFF
TGTGCCAGCAGCTTGCTGACACTAACGAACACTGAAGCTTTCTTT
>NA|TRBV19|NA|TRBJ1-6
CASKRGHPQPNSPLHF
TGTGCCAGTAAGAGGGGCCACCCCCAGCCGAATTCACCCCTCCACTTT
>NA|TRBV2|NA|TRBJ2-2
CASRPGATSDLAGELFF
TGTGCCAGCAGGCCCGGAGCTACGAGTGATCTGGCCGGGGAGCTGTTTTTT
>TRBD1|TRBV10-3|NA|TRBJ2-7
CAISATGEYEQYF
TGTGCCATCAGTGCGACAGGGGAGTACGAGCAGTACTTC
>TRBD1|TRBV30|NA|TRBJ1-1
CAWTGTGNTEAFF
TGTGCCTGGACCGGGACAGGGAACACTGAAGCTTTCTTT
>NA|TRBV18|NA|TRBJ2-2
CASSRRTNTGELFF
TGTGCCAGCTCAAGACGTACGAACACCGGGGAGCTGTTTTTT
>NA|TRBV19|NA|TRBJ2-7
CASSIGRGYYEQYF
TGTGCCAGTAGTATTGGAAGGGGTTACTACGAGCAGTACTTC
>TRBD2|TRBV10-3|NA|TRBJ2-3
CATVPRAGGTDTQYF
TGTGCCACCGTGCCAAGGGCGGGGGGGACAGATACGCAGTATTTT
>TRBD1|TRBV28|NA|TRBJ1-5
CASSSGQGYQPQHF
TGTGCCAGCAGTTCCGGACAGGGATATCAGCCCCAGCATTTT
>NA|TRBV19|NA|TRBJ1-1
CASSIDMGGGPKDTEAFF
TGTGCCAGTAGTATAGATATGGGGGGAGGCCCCAAGGACACTGAAGCTTTCTTT
>TRBD1|TRBV6-1|NA|TRBJ1-6
CASSEYRTGGNSPLHF
TGTGCCAGCAGTGAATACCGGACAGGGGGTAATTCACCCCTCCACTTT
>NA|TRBV6-6|NA|TRBJ1-2
CATSLPNYGYTF
TGTGCCACCAGTTTGCCTAACTATGGCTACACCTTC
>TRBD1|TRBV28|few|TRBJ1-1
CASSGDSYFMNTEAFF
TGTGCCAGCAGTGGGGACAGCTATTTCATGAACACTGAAGCTTTCTTT
>TRBD1|TRBV4-3|NA|TRBJ2-5
CASSQSWGQGALETQYF
TGCGCCAGCAGCCAGTCTTGGGGACAGGGGGCTTTAGAGACCCAGTACTTC
>NA|TRBV28|once|TRBJ1-5
CASSLSQNYQPQHF
TGTGCCAGCAGTTTAAGTCAGAATTATCAGCCCCAGCATTTT
>NA|TRBV5-6|NA|TRBJ2-3
CASSLGPSTDTQYF
TGTGCCAGCAGCTTGGGTCCGAGCACAGATACGCAGTATTTT
>TRBD1|TRBV28|NA|TRBJ1-1
CASSFSGGYTEAFF
TGTGCCAGCAGTTTCTCAGGGGGGTACACTGAAGCTTTCTTT
>NA|TRBV11-2|NA|TRBJ1-6
CASSPPWGNSPLHF
TGTGCCAGCAGCCCTCCGTGGGGGAATTCACCCCTCCACTTT
>TRBD1|TRBV6-6|NA|TRBJ2-3
CATYQGQGLPDTQYF
TGTGCCACGTACCAGGGACAGGGGTTGCCAGATACGCAGTATTTT
>NA|TRBV28|NA|TRBJ2-3
CASSPLGDPQYF
TGTGCCAGCAGTCCCCTGGGGGATCCGCAGTATTTT
>NA|TRBV20-1|NA|TRBJ1-2
CSALSSYGYTF
TGCAGTGCCCTCTCCTCCTATGGCTACACCTTC
>TRBD2|TRBV6-1|NA|TRBJ2-1
CASSATGTSSAQFF
TGTGCCAGCAGTGCCACCGGGACTAGTTCCGCACAGTTCTTC
>TRBD1|TRBV6-5|NA|TRBJ2-1
CASRVDRDFYNEQFF
TGTGCCAGCAGGGTCGACAGGGATTTCTACAATGAGCAGTTCTTC
>NA|TRBV7-2|NA|TRBJ2-7
CASSLYEQAYEQYF
TGTGCCAGCAGCTTATACGAACAAGCCTACGAGCAGTACTTC
>NA|TRBV7-3|NA|TRBJ2-2
CASSLTNIGTNTGELFF
TGTGCCAGCAGCTTAACGAACATCGGAACAAACACCGGGGAGCTGTTTTTT
>TRBD1|TRBV19|NA|TRBJ1-5
CASSSSGQTNQPQHF
TGTGCCAGTAGTTCCTCGGGACAGACCAATCAGCCCCAGCATTTT
>NA|TRBV6-1|few|TRBJ2-7
CASSATRDQQPYF
TGTGCCAGCAGTGCTACTAGGGACCAACAGCCGTACTTC
>NA|TRBV11-2|NA|TRBJ1-1
CASSLVPRIGTEAFF
TGTGCCAGCAGCTTAGTACCGAGAATAGGGACTGAAGCTTTCTTT
>TRBD2|TRBV5-6|once|TRBJ2-2
CASSFLTSGGARNTGELFF
TGTGCCAGCAGCTTTCTGACTAGCGGGGGGGCCAGGAACACCGGGGAGCTGTTTTTT
>TRBD1|TRBV18|once|TRBJ2-7
CASSPGRTGAYEQYF
TGTGCCAGCTCACCAGGCAGGACAGGGGCCTACGAGCAGTACTTC
>TRBD1|TRBV19|NA|TRBJ1-2
CASSMGAGGSPPYGYTF
TGTGCCAGTAGTATGGGGGCAGGGGGGTCTCCGCCCTATGGCTACACCTTC
>TRBD1|TRBV10-3|NA|TRBJ1-2
CAISVGTANYGYTF
TGTGCCATCAGTGTCGGGACAGCTAACTATGGCTACACCTTC
>TRBD2|TRBV6-5|NA|TRBJ2-7
CASSRLAGVFDEQYF
TGTGCCAGCAGTAGACTAGCGGGAGTTTTCGACGAGCAGTACTTC
>TRBD1|TRBV28|NA|TRBJ1-2
CASSLGTGGGYTF
TGTGCCAGCAGTTTAGGGACAGGGGGTGGCTACACCTTC
>TRBD1|TRBV28|NA|TRBJ2-1
CASSTGARVPNEQFF
TGTGCCAGCAGCACAGGGGCGCGTGTACCCAATGAGCAGTTCTTC
>NA|TRBV19|NA|TRBJ2-5
CASSIGARGAETQYF
TGTGCCAGTAGTATAGGGGCCCGGGGAGCAGAGACCCAGTACTTC
>NA|TRBV28|NA|TRBJ1-2
CASSLVSGPNYGYTF
TGTGCCAGCAGTTTAGTTTCAGGGCCCAACTATGGCTACACCTTC
>TRBD1|TRBV30|NA|TRBJ1-2
CAWSGGQGGGYTF
TGTGCCTGGAGTGGGGGACAGGGAGGAGGCTACACCTTC
>TRBD1|TRBV5-8|NA|TRBJ1-2
CASSSYRGGGYGYTF
TGTGCCAGCAGTTCGTACAGGGGCGGAGGATATGGCTACACCTTC
>NA|TRBV30|NA|TRBJ1-1
CAWKGFRTEAFF
TGTGCCTGGAAAGGGTTTAGGACTGAAGCTTTCTTT
>TRBD1|TRBV6-1|NA|TRBJ2-3
CASSESTGEDTQYF
TGTGCCAGCAGTGAATCGACAGGGGAAGATACGCAGTATTTT
>NA|TRBV6-1|NA|TRBJ1-1
CASTLRGNTEAFF
TGTGCCAGCACGCTACGGGGGAACACTGAAGCTTTCTTT
>NA|TRBV10-3|NA|TRBJ2-5
CAISEQGWGQETQYF
TGTGCCATCAGTGAGCAGGGTTGGGGGCAAGAGACCCAGTACTTC
>TRBD1|TRBV4-1|NA|TRBJ1-2
CASSRGAGTDIYGYTF
TGCGCCAGCTCCCGAGGGGCGGGGACAGATATCTATGGCTACACCTTC
>NA|TRBV2|once|TRBJ1-1
CASSVDRFEGEAFF
TGTGCCAGCAGTGTCGACAGGTTCGAGGGTGAAGCTTTCTTT